The 26 T cell receptor beta chains below were found in one sample sequenced in a study of T cell responses to AZD1222 COVID-19 vaccine. Repertoires were generated with immunoSEQ multiplex PCR, while TCRdb's copy carries only in-frame clones and drops some. The table has tens of thousands of clones, roughly 87% seen once. This specimen was peripheral blood, taken 28 days after the second AZD1222 dose. The source is an adult who received the AZD1222 COVID-19 vaccine.

The J gene is TRBJ2-7, the V gene TRBV6-1; 9 bases agree with TRBD1. The CDR3 has 17 amino acids. The V gene's germline CDR1 is MNHNS and CDR2 SASEGT. After removal of 3 bases from V and 4 bases from J, the junction contained 13 bases not matched to a gene. This CDR3 reads CASSDNKPGQGLYEQYF. The DNA for the CDR3 is TGTGCCAGCAGTGACAATAAACCGGGACAGGGCCTGTACGAGCAGTACTTC.

The rearrangement joins TRBV10-3 to TRBJ1-5; D is unresolved. CDR3 length: 13 amino acids. The germline V gene has CDR1 ENHRY and CDR2 SYGVKD. The ends were cut back, 0 bases at V and 4 bases at J, with 4 bases in the middle. This CDR3 reads CAISESGNQPQHF. The DNA for the CDR3 is TGTGCCATCAGTGAGTCAGGTAATCAGCCCCAGCATTTT.

The count of this clone is one. This chain links TRBV29-1 with TRBJ2-1; D uncertain. Germline assignment: CDR1 SQVTM and CDR2 ANQGSEA. This CDR3 has 12 residues. The V end was cut by 4 bases, the J end by 10 bases, with 14 bases between. The CDR3 bases are TGCAGCGTTGTTTCTTGGGTAGGCGAGCAGTTCTTC. Translating gives CSVVSWVGEQFF.

This chain links TRBV20-1 with TRBJ2-1; 9 bases line up with TRBD2. The trim removed 4 bases at V and 9 bases at J, leaving 1 base unmatched. The germline gives CDR1 DFQATT, CDR2 SNEGSKA (reference sequence). The CDR3 sequence is 11 residues long. The CDR3 protein is CSAISGSEQFF. The CDR3, as DNA: TGCAGTGCTATTAGCGGGAGTGAGCAGTTCTTC.

This sequence joins TRBV18 and TRBJ2-2; 7 bases are shared with TRBD1. The CDR3 spans 15 residues. Germline loops: CDR1 KGHSH, CDR2 LQKENI. J lost 2 bases, V lost 4 bases, and 4 bases had no gene match. The CDR3 coding sequence is TGTGCCAGCTCACGAGGGACAGCAAACACCGGGGAGCTGTTTTTT. The encoded protein is CASSRGTANTGELFF.

V usage is TRBV5-6 and J usage is TRBJ2-1; D uncertain. The CDR3 consists of 11 residues. CDR1 and CDR2 (germline): SGHDT, YYEEEE. With 2 bases removed from V and 7 bases from J, the gap between germline ends came to 4 bases. The DNA of the CDR3 is TGTGCCAGCAGCTTTGGGAATGAGCAGTTCTTC. This codes for CASSFGNEQFF.

This chain connects TRBV6-4 to TRBJ2-2; 7 nucleotides line up with TRBD1. CDR1 is MRHNA, CDR2 SNTAGT, per germline. The CDR3 is 13 residues long. V lost 5 bases and J lost 5; bases outside the gene matches: 2. The CDR3 loop is CASSTQGTGELFF. The CDR3 coding sequence is TGTGCCAGCAGTACACAGGGGACCGGGGAGCTGTTTTTT.

This chain connects TRBV5-4 to TRBJ1-6; no definite D call. Germline CDR1 and CDR2: SGHNT and YYREEE (reference sequence). V was clipped by 4 bases and J by 0 bases, with 5 bases between them. The CDR3 totals 14 residues. CDR3 protein: CASSRSSYNSPLHF. CDR3 bases: TGTGCCAGCAGCAGGAGCTCCTATAATTCACCCCTCCACTTT.

J is TRBJ2-7 and V is TRBV10-1; 8 nucleotides line up with TRBD1. CDR1 is WNHNN, CDR2 SYGVQD, per germline (reference sequence). The CDR3 is 14 amino acids. V lost 3 bases and J lost 5; bases outside the gene matches: 6. CDR3 residues: CASSESDRVHEQYF. The CDR3 DNA sequence: TGCGCCAGCAGTGAATCGGACAGGGTCCACGAGCAGTACTTC.

The chain couples TRBV5-1 to TRBJ2-3; D is unresolved. CDR3 length: 14 amino acids. The V gene's germline CDR1 is SGHRS and CDR2 YFSETQ. V was cut by 0 bases and J by 2 bases, with 7 bases left in between. In DNA, the CDR3 is TGCGCCAGCAGCTTGGGTGCCGTCACAGATACGCAGTATTTT. This sequence encodes CASSLGAVTDTQYF.

This clone was observed at least ten times. The genes are TRBV7-7 and TRBJ1-1; TRBD1 agrees at 7 bases. Trimming removed 5 bases from V and 3 bases from J; junction bases left unmatched: 3. The CDR3 loop spans 13 amino acids. CDR1 is SSHAT and CDR2 is FNYEAQ in the germline V gene (reference sequence). The CDR3 DNA reads as TGTGCCAGCAGCCTCAGGGGGGACACTGAAGCTTTCTTT. Protein sequence: CASSLRGDTEAFF.

The rearrangement links TRBV7-2 to TRBJ2-7; D unclear. Trimming left V 3 bases short and J 3 bases short, with 21 bases between. The CDR3 totals 17 residues. Germline CDR1 and CDR2: SGHTA and FQGNSA. CDR3 DNA sequence: TGTGCCAGCAGCTTGTCTGTATTGTCGGAAGGGTGCTACGAGCAGTACTTC. Protein sequence: CASSLSVLSEGCYEQYF.

The chain couples TRBV29-1 to TRBJ2-7; D not certain. This CDR3 has 12 amino acids. V shed 4 bases and J shed 0 bases, with 7 bases lying between them. The germline V gene has CDR1 SQVTM and CDR2 ANQGSEA. The CDR3 reads CSVVGGSYEQYF. The DNA for the CDR3 is TGCAGCGTTGTCGGCGGCTCCTACGAGCAGTACTTC.

The chain links TRBV9 to TRBJ1-4; TRBD1 aligns across 8 bases. The CDR3 runs to 13 residues. V lost 6 bases to trimming and J lost 7 bases; unmatched junction nucleotides: 5. CDR1 and CDR2 from the germline V gene are SGDLS and YYNGEE. CDR3 DNA: TGTGCCAGCAACCAGGGGGCGGGTGAAAAACTGTTTTTT. It codes for CASNQGAGEKLFF. Based on the CDR3 plus reference TRBV9 and TRBJ1-4, the full variable domain is DSGVTQTPKHLITATGQRVTLRCSPRSGDLSVYWYQQSLDQGLQFLIQYYNGEERAKGNILERFSAQQFPDLHSELNLSSLELGDSALYFCASNQGAGEKLFFGSGTQLSVL.

The chain uses TRBV19 and TRBJ1-6; D remains unclear. The CDR3 has 14 residues. Trimming stripped 0 bases from V and 9 bases from J, with 9 bases between. Germline CDR1 reads LNHDA; CDR2 reads SQIVND (reference sequence). CDR3: CASSIDLGFSPLHF. CDR3 in DNA: TGTGCCAGTAGTATAGATCTCGGGTTTTCACCCCTCCACTTT.

The gene calls are TRBV7-8 and TRBJ2-5; 15 bases map to TRBD2. The CDR3 covers 20 residues. Germline loops: CDR1 SGHVS, CDR2 FQNEAQ. The ends lost 5 bases at V and 5 bases at J; junction bases unmatched: 18. The CDR3 loop reads CASSPRKGTSGRQGRETQYF. For the CDR3, the DNA is TGTGCCAGCAGCCCCAGGAAGGGGACTAGCGGGAGGCAAGGAAGGGAGACCCAGTACTTC.

V is TRBV30 and J is TRBJ1-4; tentatively, D is TRBD1 (6 bases). The CDR3 covers 16 residues. V was cut by 4 bases and J by 0 bases, with 15 bases left in between. From germline, CDR1 is GTSNPN and CDR2 SVGIG (reference sequence). Here the CDR3 reads CAWTRQGFATNEKLFF. The DNA for the CDR3 is TGTGCCTGGACGCGCCAGGGGTTTGCAACTAATGAAAAACTGTTTTTT.

This chain joins TRBV30 and TRBJ1-6; the match to TRBD1 covers 12 bases. CDR3 length equals 17 residues. The V and J ends lost 2 bases and 2 bases, in that order; junction bases with no gene match: 4. From germline, CDR1 is GTSNPN and CDR2 SVGIG (reference sequence). The CDR3 DNA sequence: TGTGCCTGGAGTTTGGGACAGGGGGCCCCCTATAATTCACCCCTCCACTTT. Protein: CAWSLGQGAPYNSPLHF.

J is TRBJ2-2 and V is TRBV5-1; D assignment may be TRBD1 or TRBD2 (5 bases each). Germline CDR1 SGHRS, CDR2 YFSETQ. The CDR3 extends over 14 amino acids. With 0 bases removed from V and 4 bases from J, the gap between germline ends came to 7 bases. As DNA, the CDR3 is TGCGCCAGCAGCTTGGATGGGGGCACCGGGGAGCTGTTTTTT. It yields the protein CASSLDGGTGELFF. Full variable domain (missing parts from reference TRBV5-1 and TRBJ2-2): KAGVTQTPRYLIKTRGQQVTLSCSPISGHRSVSWYQQTPGQGLQFLFEYFSETQRNKGNFPGRFSGRQFSNSRSEMNVSTLELGDSALYLCASSLDGGTGELFFGEGSRLTVL.

The rearrangement joins TRBV5-4 to TRBJ2-2, with 9 bases aligning to TRBD2. There are 15 residues in the CDR3. J gave up 4 bases and V 1 base, and 2 bases lay outside the gene matches. CDR1 is SGHNT, CDR2 YYREEE, per germline (reference sequence). The CDR3 DNA reads as TGTGCCAGCAGCTTGTTAGCGGGGGTCACCGGGGAGCTGTTTTTT. Encoded protein: CASSLLAGVTGELFF.

In this sample, this clone turned up a few times. The J gene is TRBJ2-7, the V gene TRBV7-2; D is possibly TRBD2 (5 bases). V lost 1 base and J lost 7, with 11 bases in between. From germline, CDR1 is SGHTA and CDR2 FQGNSA. This CDR3 spans 13 amino acids. The CDR3 spells CASSLDWRREQYF. DNA for the CDR3: TGTGCCAGCAGCTTAGATTGGAGGCGAGAGCAGTACTTC.

The chain has TRBV4-2 and TRBJ1-5; D gene uncertain. CDR1 LGHNA and CDR2 YNFKEQ come from the germline V gene. This CDR3 region has 16 residues. Between the trimmed V and J ends, which lost 0 bases and 0 bases, there was a span of 9 bases. The DNA of the CDR3 is TGTGCCAGCAGCCAAGATTGGAGAAATAGCAATCAGCCCCAGCATTTT. Translation: CASSQDWRNSNQPQHF.

The CDR3 region has the DNA TGTGCCAGCAGCTTGACGGCTAATGAGCAGTTCTTC. Its translation is CASSLTANEQFF. V usage is TRBV6-5 and J usage is TRBJ2-1; D remains ambiguous. Germline CDR1 MNHEY, CDR2 SVGAGI. Trimming took off 6 bases at V and 7 bases at J, with 10 bases between the two ends. CDR3 size: 12 residues.

The rearrangement links TRBV28 to TRBJ1-2; weak D call: TRBD1 (6 bases). This CDR3 contains 13 residues. Per germline, CDR1 MDHEN and CDR2 SYDVKM. Trimming cost V 6 bases and J 2 bases, with 10 bases left between them. CDR3 amino acids: CASRIGGNYGYTF. CDR3 coding DNA: TGTGCCAGCAGAATCGGGGGCAACTATGGCTACACCTTC.

This clone was detected only once. The chain combines TRBV13 with TRBJ2-7; 8 bases are shared with TRBD1. CDR3 size: 14 residues. The trim removed 2 bases at V and 2 bases at J, leaving 2 bases unmatched. Germline CDR1 and CDR2: PRHDT and FYEKMQ (reference sequence). CDR3 sequence: CASSLSDRAYEQYF. CDR3 DNA sequence: TGTGCCAGCAGCTTATCGGACAGGGCCTACGAGCAGTACTTC.

The V call is TRBV27, the J call TRBJ2-2; D ambiguous. Germline V gene sequence: CDR1 MNHEY, CDR2 SMNVEV (reference sequence). The CDR3 has 13 residues. Trimming cost V 5 bases and J 7 bases, with 11 bases left between them. For the CDR3, the DNA is TGTGCCAGCAGTCTTTTTAGCAGCGGGGAGCTGTTTTTT. Encoded protein: CASSLFSSGELFF.